Listed below are T cell receptor beta chains from one sample, sequenced in a study of blood T cells in healthy people across ages. TCRdb reprocessed the 5' RACE reads via MiXCR and lists one record per CDR3 protein. The sample yields approximately 1,000,000 distinct CDR3 sequences, more than 30% seen once. Sequenced input: blood. Receptor source: a young man in good health. The CDR3 runs from the conserved cysteine through the conserved F or W. A D gene is named only where the DNA matches it firmly. Clone size is stated in some rows and not others, as once, few, many or a class when expanded.

CDR3nt,CDR3aa,abundance,d_gene,j_gene,v_gene
TGTGCCAGCAGTGAAGCAGGGGCCCACACTGAAGCTTTCTTT,CASSEAGAHTEAFF,few,NA,TRBJ1-1,TRBV6-1
TGTGCCAGCATAGCCCCTTGGGGACTTGAAGCTTTCTTT,CASIAPWGLEAFF,few,NA,TRBJ1-1,TRBV25-1
TGCGCCAGCAGCCAATCTCATGTTGTGGACGGAGAGAGCTATGGCTACACCTTC,CASSQSHVVDGESYGYTF,NA,NA,TRBJ1-2,TRBV4-3
TGTGCCAGCAGTTCTTCATGGCGGGGGGGCCGAGTTGAGCAGTTCTTC,CASSSSWRGGRVEQFF,few,TRBD2,TRBJ2-1,TRBV28
TGTGCCAGCAGCAATACCAAAGTCGGTTATACCCCGGGACAGTTGTCTCAGCCCCAGCATTTT,CASSNTKVGYTPGQLSQPQHF,NA,TRBD1,TRBJ1-5,TRBV7-3
TGCGGTGCTAGACCCCTGGACAGGGAAGGCACAGATACGCAGTATTTT,CGARPLDREGTDTQYF,NA,TRBD1,TRBJ2-3,TRBV20-1
TGCAGTGCTAGACCAGCCGACAGGGTCGATCAGCCCCAGCATTTT,CSARPADRVDQPQHF,NA,TRBD1,TRBJ1-5,TRBV20-1
TGCGCCAGCAGCTTGAACGTGAACACTGAAGCTTTCTTT,CASSLNVNTEAFF,few,NA,TRBJ1-1,TRBV5-1
TGTGCCAGCAGCTTACGGCGGGGGAGCAATCAGCCCCAGCATTTT,CASSLRRGSNQPQHF,few,NA,TRBJ1-5,TRBV7-2
TGCGCCAGCAGCCACGCTCACGGACTTATTGAGACCCAGTACTTC,CASSHAHGLIETQYF,NA,NA,TRBJ2-5,TRBV4-1
TGCGCCAGCAGCCAGGGGATAGAAGATACGCAGTATTTT,CASSQGIEDTQYF,NA,NA,TRBJ2-3,TRBV5-1
TGCAGTGCGGGGGACTCCAAGGTTTCCACCGGGGAGCTGTTTTTT,CSAGDSKVSTGELFF,NA,NA,TRBJ2-2,TRBV20-1
TGTGCCAGCAGCCACTTATCAGGGGCCAACACCGGGGAGCTGTTTTTT,CASSHLSGANTGELFF,NA,NA,TRBJ2-2,TRBV7-9
TGTGCTAGTGCCTCCCTTGGGGCAGGAGGGTACGAGCAGTACTTC,CASASLGAGGYEQYF,NA,NA,TRBJ2-7,TRBV12-5
TGTCCCAAACCCATGGAGGGCACAGATACGCAGTATTTT,CPKPMEGTDTQYF,NA,NA,TRBJ2-3,TRBV27
TGTGCCACCAGCATGACGTTGGACTCCACAGATACGCAGTATTTT,CATSMTLDSTDTQYF,NA,NA,TRBJ2-3,TRBV15
TGTGCCAGCAGCGTAGGGGGGGGTAATTACAATGAGCAGTTCTTC,CASSVGGGNYNEQFF,NA,TRBD2,TRBJ2-1,TRBV9
TGTTCCAGCAGTAGGGGGAGGGAGACCCAGTACTTC,CSSSRGRETQYF,NA,NA,TRBJ2-5,TRBV2
TGTGCCAGCAGATACACTAGCGGGGGGGCTGGGCAGTATTTT,CASRYTSGGAGQYF,NA,TRBD2,TRBJ2-3,TRBV28
TGCAGCGTTGGGCAGCGCAATGAGCAGTACTTC,CSVGQRNEQYF,few,NA,TRBJ2-5,TRBV29-1
TGTGCCAGCAGTTTATACGGGGAGCACTATGGCTACACCTTC,CASSLYGEHYGYTF,few,NA,TRBJ1-2,TRBV27
TGCAGCGTTGAATCCCGGCGGGGGGTATACAATGAGCAGTTCTTC,CSVESRRGVYNEQFF,NA,TRBD2,TRBJ2-1,TRBV29-1
TGCGCCAGCAGCCCGGGACAGGGCTACAATGAGCAGTTCTTC,CASSPGQGYNEQFF,many,TRBD1,TRBJ2-1,TRBV5-1
TGCAGTGCTAGAGTCGACAGGGATCGAGAGACCCAGTACTTC,CSARVDRDRETQYF,many,TRBD1,TRBJ2-5,TRBV20-1
TGTGCCAGCACCCTACGAGGGAGGCCTGTCACAGATACGCAGTATTTT,CASTLRGRPVTDTQYF,NA,NA,TRBJ2-3,TRBV6-6
TGTGCCAGCTCACCCTGGGCGACAGCCAATCAGCCCCAGCATTTT,CASSPWATANQPQHF,NA,NA,TRBJ1-5,TRBV18
TGCGCCAGCAGCCAGAGAAGAGGAACGCTTCAAGACTCCTATAATTCACCCCTCCACTTT,CASSQRRGTLQDSYNSPLHF,NA,NA,TRBJ1-6,TRBV4-3
TGCAGTGCCCTGACCCGATCATCTGTGGACACCATATATTTT,CSALTRSSVDTIYF,few,NA,TRBJ1-3,TRBV20-1
TGTGCCAGCAGTTACATAGGGGGGACAGGGCGGGACACTGAAGCTTTCTTT,CASSYIGGTGRDTEAFF,NA,TRBD1,TRBJ1-1,TRBV6-5
TGTGCCAGCAGCCGGCCGCGAGAACAGGGACTCGATAGGAATGAGCAGTACTTC,CASSRPREQGLDRNEQYF,NA,NA,TRBJ2-5,TRBV7-2
TGTGCCAGCAGCTTAGCATCTCGCGGGGGTTCGTATGAAAAACTGTTTTTT,CASSLASRGGSYEKLFF,few,NA,TRBJ1-4,TRBV7-6
TGTGCCATCGGGGCTTCTCCCCCCCCAGATACGCAGTATTTT,CAIGASPPPDTQYF,NA,NA,TRBJ2-3,TRBV10-3
TGTGCCAGCAGTTTAGATGCATATCTTCAGCCCCAGCATTTT,CASSLDAYLQPQHF,NA,NA,TRBJ1-5,TRBV12-3/TRBV12-4
TGCGCCAGCAGCCGCCACGCGAACACTGAAGCTTTCTTT,CASSRHANTEAFF,NA,NA,TRBJ1-1,TRBV4-1
TGTGCCTGCAGTTACACTGCGGTACAGGGGGGAGAAAAACTGTTTTTT,CACSYTAVQGGEKLFF,NA,TRBD1,TRBJ1-4,TRBV6-6
TGTGCCAGCAACGGGGTGGGGAGCTCCTACAATGAGCAGTTCTTC,CASNGVGSSYNEQFF,NA,NA,TRBJ2-1,TRBV7-9
TGTGCCAGCACTCACGGACGCATAGGGGAAAAACTGTTTTTT,CASTHGRIGEKLFF,few,NA,TRBJ1-4,TRBV6-6
TGTGCCATCAGTGGACAGCTTAATCAGCCCCAGCATTTT,CAISGQLNQPQHF,NA,NA,TRBJ1-5,TRBV10-3
TGTGCTAGTGGTTTAGGACTGAGCTATGGCTACACCTTC,CASGLGLSYGYTF,few,NA,TRBJ1-2,TRBV12-5
TGTGCCAGCACCCCCGGGACAGTGTGGACAGATACGCAGTATTTT,CASTPGTVWTDTQYF,few,TRBD1,TRBJ2-3,TRBV12-3/TRBV12-4
TGTGCCAGCAAGTCAGTAGGCCAAAGCTCCTACGAGCAGTACTTC,CASKSVGQSSYEQYF,few,NA,TRBJ2-7,TRBV7-8
TGTGCCAGCAGCAGACAGGTCGTAGGGACAGATACGCAGTATTTT,CASSRQVVGTDTQYF,few,NA,TRBJ2-3,TRBV25-1
TGTGCCAGCAGTTTCGGCGGGGGGGCGAAGACCCAGTACTTC,CASSFGGGAKTQYF,few,TRBD2,TRBJ2-5,TRBV27
TGTGCCAGCAGCAAAAACAGCCTCCATAAGCAGTACTTC,CASSKNSLHKQYF,few,NA,TRBJ2-7,TRBV21-1
TGTGCCAGCAGCGTAGTTCCTAGCTCCTACAATGAGCAGTTCTTC,CASSVVPSSYNEQFF,few,NA,TRBJ2-1,TRBV9